Listed below are T cell receptor beta chains from one sample, sequenced in a study of cytomegalovirus exposure and HLA in healthy donors. Generated by immunoSEQ multiplex PCR, the TCRdb table keeps only in-frame clones and is missing some. The profile shows approximately 100,000 clones, 70% to 80% of them singletons. Sequencing was carried out using PBMCs. All receptors derive from a young woman in good health and CMV-seropositive. Both conserved end residues are part of each CDR3. D genes are given only for firm matches. Where a row states a size, it is once, few, many or the class of an expanded clone; other rows omit it.

j_call clone_size d_call v_call cdr3_aa cdr3_nt
TRBJ2-1 - - TRBV6-5 CASSSFLREQFF TGTGCCAGCAGTTCCTTCCTGAGGGAGCAGTTCTTC
TRBJ1-1 - - TRBV6-5 CASSYQGLNTEAFF TGTGCCAGCAGTTACCAGGGGTTGAACACTGAAGCTTTCTTT
TRBJ2-1 - TRBD2 TRBV6-6 CASSSGLAGGNEQFF TGTGCCAGCTCCTCGGGCCTAGCGGGAGGGAATGAGCAGTTCTTC
TRBJ2-1 once - TRBV7-2 CASSPWAGGPNEQFF TGTGCCAGCAGCCCTTGGGCTGGGGGCCCAAATGAGCAGTTCTTC
TRBJ1-2 - TRBD1 TRBV27 CASSLGDRVSGYTF TGTGCCAGCAGCCTAGGGGACAGGGTTAGTGGCTACACCTTC
TRBJ2-7 - TRBD1 TRBV27 CASRPPGQVGYEQYF TGTGCCAGCAGACCCCCGGGACAGGTGGGCTACGAGCAGTACTTC
TRBJ1-5 - - TRBV19 CASSDRLRNQPQHF TGTGCCAGTAGCGACAGGCTTCGCAATCAGCCCCAGCATTTT
TRBJ2-4 - - TRBV5-5 CASSSRGDAKNIQYF TGTGCCAGCAGCTCTCGGGGTGACGCCAAAAACATTCAGTACTTC
TRBJ1-4 - TRBD1 TRBV15 CATSGPDRAEITNEKLFF TGTGCCACCAGCGGCCCCGACAGGGCGGAAATAACTAATGAAAAACTGTTTTTT
TRBJ2-7 once - TRBV18 CASSQGQRLSEQYF TGTGCCAGCTCACAAGGTCAGAGGCTTTCTGAGCAGTACTTC
TRBJ2-3 once TRBD2 TRBV10-3 CAISGIAGGKDTQYF TGTGCCATCAGTGGTATAGCGGGAGGGAAAGATACGCAGTATTTT
TRBJ1-2 - TRBD1 TRBV4-2 CASSHDRVRGYTF TGTGCCAGCAGCCATGACAGGGTCCGCGGCTACACCTTC
TRBJ2-3 - TRBD2 TRBV27 CASARWTSGASTDTQYF TGTGCCAGCGCCAGGTGGACTAGCGGGGCTAGCACAGATACGCAGTATTTT
TRBJ2-2 few TRBD1 TRBV28 CASIPGQGAGGELFF TGTGCCAGCATACCGGGACAGGGGGCCGGCGGGGAGCTGTTTTTT
TRBJ2-2 few TRBD2 TRBV9 CASSVVGRAHGELFF TGTGCCAGCAGCGTAGTTGGGAGGGCCCACGGGGAGCTGTTTTTT